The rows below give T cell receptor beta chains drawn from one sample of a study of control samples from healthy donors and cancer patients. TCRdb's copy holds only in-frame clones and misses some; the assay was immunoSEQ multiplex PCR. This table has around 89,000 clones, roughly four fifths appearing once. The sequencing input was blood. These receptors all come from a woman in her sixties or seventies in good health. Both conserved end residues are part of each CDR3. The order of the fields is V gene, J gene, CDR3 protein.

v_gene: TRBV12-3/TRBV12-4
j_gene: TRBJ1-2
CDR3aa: CASRWGPYGYTF

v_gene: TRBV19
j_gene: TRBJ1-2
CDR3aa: CATIPGAGVDYGYTF

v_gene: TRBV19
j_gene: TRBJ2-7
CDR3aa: CASSIGRGGDYEQYF

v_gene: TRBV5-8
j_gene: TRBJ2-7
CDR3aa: CASSLVGSLRSYEQYF

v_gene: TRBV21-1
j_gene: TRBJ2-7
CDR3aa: CASSKDSGGAYEQYF

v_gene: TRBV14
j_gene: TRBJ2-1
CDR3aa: CASSQDFTSGGNYNEQFF

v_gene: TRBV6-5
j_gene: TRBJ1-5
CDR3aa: CASSPGTGSNQPQHF

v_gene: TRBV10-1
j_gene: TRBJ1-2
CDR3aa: CASGTGDGGYTF

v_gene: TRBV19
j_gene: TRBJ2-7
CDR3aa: CASSFRDRVHEQYF

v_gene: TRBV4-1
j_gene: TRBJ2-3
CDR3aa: CASSQDGVAGATDTQYF

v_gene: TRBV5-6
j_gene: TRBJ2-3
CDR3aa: CASSLSWSTTSTDTQYF

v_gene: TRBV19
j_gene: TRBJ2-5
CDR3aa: CASSILPIAGGSETQYF

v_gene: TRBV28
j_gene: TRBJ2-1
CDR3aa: CASTLEGRGQFF

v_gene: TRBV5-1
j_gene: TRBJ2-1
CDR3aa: CASSMGPVDEQFF

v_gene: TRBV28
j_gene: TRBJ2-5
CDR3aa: CASSPGVVETQYF

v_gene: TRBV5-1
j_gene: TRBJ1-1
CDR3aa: CASSPGQGITEAFF

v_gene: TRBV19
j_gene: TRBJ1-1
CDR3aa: CASSMGVLGTEAFF

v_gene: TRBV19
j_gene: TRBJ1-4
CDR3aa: CASRRTGFNEKLFF

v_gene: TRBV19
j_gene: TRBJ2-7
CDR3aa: CASSMTRNYEQYF

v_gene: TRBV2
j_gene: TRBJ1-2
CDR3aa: CASRPLAGYTF

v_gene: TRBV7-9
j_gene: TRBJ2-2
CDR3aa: CASNPTLTSGNTGELFF

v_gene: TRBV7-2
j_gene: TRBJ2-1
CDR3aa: CASSLMTAEQFF